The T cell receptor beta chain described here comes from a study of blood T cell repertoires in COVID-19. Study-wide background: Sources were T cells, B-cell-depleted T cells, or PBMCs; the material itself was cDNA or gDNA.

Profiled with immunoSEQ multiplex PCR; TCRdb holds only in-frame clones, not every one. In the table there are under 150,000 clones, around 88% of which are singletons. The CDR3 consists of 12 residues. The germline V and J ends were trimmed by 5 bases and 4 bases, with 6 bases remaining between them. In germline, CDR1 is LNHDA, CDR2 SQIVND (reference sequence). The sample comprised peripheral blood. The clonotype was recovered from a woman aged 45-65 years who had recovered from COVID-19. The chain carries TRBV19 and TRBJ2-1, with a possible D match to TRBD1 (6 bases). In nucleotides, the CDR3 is TGTGCCAGTAGTGACAGGTACAATGAGCAGTTCTTC. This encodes CASSDRYNEQFF.